The next 26 T cell receptor beta chains were all read from a single sample in a study of shared clonotypes between healthy human individuals. Here immunoSEQ multiplex PCR was the method, and the copy in TCRdb shows in-frame clones only, minus some. The data hold over a million clones, with about 98.5% observed a single time. The material sequenced was naive CD4+ T cells sorted from blood. As to subset: CD45RA+ positively selected. These TCRs come from a man aged 25-45 years in good health.

Remarks on this clone: Different DNA sequences within this sample yield the same CDR3. The rearrangement links TRBV7-9 to TRBJ2-2; unclear D gene. CDR1 and CDR2 (germline): SEHNR, FQNEAQ (reference sequence). With 3 bases removed from V and 2 bases from J, the gap between germline ends came to 7 bases. This CDR3 region has 14 residues. The CDR3 bases are TGTGCCAGCAGCTTGCGTATTAACACCGGGGAGCTGTTTTTT. This sequence encodes CASSLRINTGELFF.

The chain uses TRBV9 and TRBJ2-1; the D gene is possibly TRBD2 (5 bases). Germline assignment: CDR1 SGDLS and CDR2 YYNGEE. The germline V and J ends were trimmed by 5 bases and 4 bases, with 19 bases remaining between them. CDR3 length equals 16 residues. The CDR3 loop is CASSVVALSQYNEQFF. The DNA for the CDR3 is TGTGCCAGCAGTGTTGTAGCGCTTAGTCAATACAATGAGCAGTTCTTC.

The rearrangement joins TRBV15 to TRBJ2-7; the match to TRBD1 covers 8 bases. CDR3 length: 16 residues. J gave up 0 bases and V 3 bases, and 7 bases lay outside the gene matches. CDR1 LNHNV and CDR2 YYDKDF come from the germline V gene (reference sequence). This chain's CDR3 is CATSSLRGQTSYEQYF. The CDR3, as DNA: TGTGCCACCAGCAGCCTCAGGGGGCAGACCTCCTACGAGCAGTACTTC.

The V gene is TRBV7-8, the J gene TRBJ2-5, with D possibly matching TRBD1 (5 bases). Per germline, CDR1 SGHVS and CDR2 FQNEAQ. Trimming removed 5 bases at V and 2 bases at J, with 15 bases between. The CDR3 runs to 15 residues. CDR3 in amino acids: CASSLQQAIQETQYF. The CDR3 coding sequence is TGTGCCAGCAGCCTCCAACAGGCGATACAAGAGACCCAGTACTTC.

This chain connects TRBV7-2 to TRBJ2-1, with 7 bases that match TRBD2. V trimming: 4 bases; J trimming: 4 bases; junction bases outside the gene matches: 16. CDR1 and CDR2 from the germline V gene are SGHTA and FQGNSA. The CDR3 length is 18 residues. DNA of the CDR3: TGTGCCAGCAGCTCCTCTTCCCTAGCGGTCCCGCGGTACAATGAGCAGTTCTTC. This translates into CASSSSSLAVPRYNEQFF.

This chain joins TRBV29-1 and TRBJ2-7; D is tentatively TRBD1 or TRBD2 (5 bases each). The CDR3 extends over 13 amino acids. Trimming cost V 5 bases and J 3 bases, with 14 bases left between them. Per germline, CDR1 SQVTM and CDR2 ANQGSEA. This CDR3 reads CSVSSRDGYEQYF. Written as DNA, the CDR3 is TGCAGCGTTTCCTCTCGGGACGGCTACGAGCAGTACTTC.

This chain uses TRBV18 with TRBJ1-2; the match to TRBD1 covers 7 bases. Trimming at V came to 4 bases and at J to 2 bases, leaving 1 base not matched to a gene. Germline CDR1 and CDR2: KGHSH and LQKENI. The CDR3 spans 13 residues. The CDR3 DNA reads TGTGCCAGCTCACAGACAGGGAACTATGGCTACACCTTC. Protein product: CASSQTGNYGYTF.

V usage is TRBV6-5 and J usage is TRBJ1-4; TRBD1 is a possible D gene (5 bases). Trimming shortened V by 3 bases and J by 3 bases, and 14 bases separated the two germline ends. This CDR3 is built from 16 residues. From germline, CDR1 is MNHEY and CDR2 SVGAGI. CDR3 nucleotide sequence: TGTGCCAGCAGTTATTTCTCCGGGGGGGCTAATGAAAAACTGTTTTTT. Residues: CASSYFSGGANEKLFF.

This clone was detected only once. Other DNA sequences in this sample translate to the same CDR3. J is TRBJ2-5 and V is TRBV11-2; D uncertain. The CDR3 is 12 residues long. The V end was cut by 2 bases, the J end by 5 bases, with 6 bases between. Germline V lookup: CDR1 SGHAT, CDR2 FQNNGV. In nucleotides, the CDR3 is TGTGCCAGCAGCTTACGTGGTGAGACCCAGTACTTC. Its protein product is CASSLRGETQYF.

V gene TRBV30 combines with J gene TRBJ2-3; no reliable D call. Trimming shortened V by 5 bases and J by 6 bases, and 18 bases separated the two germline ends. CDR1 is GTSNPN, CDR2 SVGIG, per germline (reference sequence). The CDR3 loop spans 14 amino acids. CDR3 protein: CAWRGGPVEDTQYF. CDR3 coding DNA: TGTGCCTGGCGAGGTGGCCCGGTTGAGGATACGCAGTATTTT.

With respect to this clone: One end of the junction fails to match germline, which may point to a read error. V and J are TRBV2 and TRBJ2-2; D not certain. The CDR3 has 16 amino acids. From germline, CDR1 is SNHLY and CDR2 FYNNEI. This chain's CDR3 is CAGSLFQPRSTGELFF. The CDR3 nucleotides read TGTGCCGGCAGCCTATTCCAGCCTCGGAGCACCGGGGAGCTGTTTTTT.

The CDR3 bases are TGTGCCAGCAACCCCCGGACAGCTAACTATGGCTACACCTTC. Protein: CASNPRTANYGYTF. The rearrangement joins TRBV2 to TRBJ1-2; TRBD1 might be the D (6 bases). The CDR3 is 14 residues long. The V gene lost 7 bases and the J gene lost 0 bases, with 12 bases spanning the gap. Germline values: CDR1 SNHLY, CDR2 FYNNEI.

Notes on this clone: Other nucleotide sequences from this sample produce the same CDR3. The chain is built from TRBV5-4 and TRBJ2-3, with D perhaps TRBD1 or TRBD2 (5 bases each). Germline CDR1 and CDR2: SGHNT and YYREEE (reference sequence). This CDR3 region has 15 residues. V lost 0 bases, J lost 0 bases, and 8 bases lay in between. The CDR3 sequence is CASSLGGGSTDTQYF. CDR3 DNA: TGTGCCAGCAGCTTGGGGGGCGGGAGCACAGATACGCAGTATTTT.

About this clone itself: Other DNA sequences in this specimen translate into the identical CDR3. This chain uses TRBV2 with TRBJ2-5; 8 nucleotides line up with TRBD2. Losses at the gene ends were 5 bases for V and 1 base for J; bases not matched to a gene: 3. Germline-derived CDR1 and CDR2 are SNHLY and FYNNEI. The CDR3 consists of 14 residues. The DNA of the CDR3 is TGTGCCAGCAGTAAAACTAGCGGCCAAGAGACCCAGTACTTC. Translation gives CASSKTSGQETQYF.

The chain is built from TRBV7-9 and TRBJ1-5, with D perhaps TRBD1 (6 bases). Per the germline V gene, CDR1 is SEHNR and CDR2 is FQNEAQ (reference sequence). The ends were cut back, 2 bases at V and 5 bases at J, with 13 bases in the middle. This CDR3 spans 15 amino acids. The CDR3 is CASSLSSGVHQPQHF. Here the CDR3 DNA reads TGTGCCAGCAGCTTATCGTCAGGGGTACATCAGCCCCAGCATTTT.

The chain employs TRBV10-3 and TRBJ2-3, with no clear D. CDR3 size: 14 residues. Deletions cut 0 bases from V and 2 bases from J, with 6 bases between. CDR1 and CDR2 (germline): ENHRY, SYGVKD. This CDR3 reads CAISESVLTDTQYF. The CDR3, as DNA: TGTGCCATCAGTGAGTCGGTACTCACAGATACGCAGTATTTT.

This clone appeared a single time. CDR3 sequence: CASSLSHAMNTEAFF. The CDR3 coding sequence is TGTGCCAGCAGCTTGTCTCACGCCATGAACACTGAAGCTTTCTTT. V gene TRBV11-2 combines with J gene TRBJ1-1; D unclear. CDR3 size: 15 residues. Trimming took 3 bases from V and 0 from J, leaving 11 bases between them. Looked up from germline, CDR1 is SGHAT and CDR2 is FQNNGV.

The J gene is TRBJ2-1, the V gene TRBV27; 7 bases align to TRBD2. This CDR3 has 15 amino acids. Unmatched junction bases numbered 10, after V lost 3 bases and J lost 8 bases. The V gene's germline CDR1 is MNHEY and CDR2 SMNVEV (reference sequence). CDR3 amino acids: CASSFGGTKSYEQFF. In DNA form, the CDR3 reads TGTGCCAGCAGTTTTGGCGGGACTAAATCATATGAGCAGTTCTTC.

Details on this clone: This sample includes further DNA sequences coding for the same CDR3. The J gene is TRBJ1-1, the V gene TRBV6-5, with TRBD1 identical over 7 bases. CDR1 is MNHEY, CDR2 SVGAGI, per germline. Trimming cost V 6 bases and J 2 bases; bases outside gene matches: 3. This CDR3 has 13 residues. The CDR3 nucleotides are TGTGCCAGCAGCGACAGGGTTAACACTGAAGCTTTCTTT. Protein sequence: CASSDRVNTEAFF.

The V and J genes are TRBV18 and TRBJ2-5, with no clear D. Germline assignment: CDR1 KGHSH and CDR2 LQKENI. This CDR3 is 12 amino acids long. Trimming cost V 6 bases and J 6 bases, with 11 bases left between them. This CDR3 reads CASSLPTQTQYF. The CDR3 DNA follows: TGTGCCAGCTCTCTCCCAACCCAGACCCAGTACTTC.

V is TRBV7-8 and J is TRBJ1-5; TRBD1 matches at 10 bases. From germline, CDR1 is SGHVS and CDR2 FQNEAQ. The CDR3 covers 14 residues. The ends lost 6 bases at V and 6 bases at J; junction bases unmatched: 5. CDR3: CASSFRDRGQPQHF. The CDR3 DNA is TGTGCCAGCAGTTTCAGGGACAGGGGTCAGCCCCAGCATTTT.

Points on this clone: Other nucleotide sequences from this sample produce the same CDR3. The J gene is TRBJ2-3, the V gene TRBV11-2; D uncertain. The CDR3 totals 14 residues. Germline assignment: CDR1 SGHAT and CDR2 FQNNGV. V was trimmed by 1 base and J by 3 bases, leaving 8 bases between them. CDR3 in DNA: TGTGCCAGCAGCTTAGGTGTACGGACAGATACGCAGTATTTT. This encodes CASSLGVRTDTQYF. The variable domain in full, with the rest retrieved from reference TRBV11-2 and TRBJ2-3, is EAGVAQSPRYKIIEKRQSVAFWCNPISGHATLYWYQQILGQGPKLLIQFQNNGVVDDSQLPKDRFSAERLKGVDSTLKIQPAKLEDSAVYLCASSLGVRTDTQYFGPGTRLTVL.

This clone was counted a single time. V and J are TRBV5-1 and TRBJ2-7; D unresolved. Deletions cut 4 bases from V and 4 bases from J, with 12 bases between. The CDR3 has 13 residues. Germline assignment: CDR1 SGHRS and CDR2 YFSETQ. CDR3 loop: CASSADGVYEQYF. In DNA, the CDR3 is TGCGCCAGCAGCGCGGACGGAGTATACGAGCAGTACTTC.

On this clone itself: At one boundary the junction diverges from the germline segment, which might be a read error. The V call is TRBV7-9, the J call TRBJ2-7, with a weak D call TRBD2 (7 bases). This CDR3 comprises 13 residues. Germline V gene data show CDR1 as SEHNR and CDR2 as FQNEAQ (reference sequence). CDR3 amino acids: CASSRGALTFNNF. CDR3 coding DNA: TGTGCCAGCAGCCGGGGGGCCCTCACATTCAACAACTTC.

About this clone: The sample carries other DNA sequences with the same CDR3. The V and J genes are TRBV9 and TRBJ2-5; 9 bases map to TRBD2. This CDR3 is built from 14 residues. CDR1 SGDLS and CDR2 YYNGEE come from the germline V gene. J lost 2 bases, V lost 2 bases, and 1 base had no gene match. The CDR3: CASSVGLAQETQYF. DNA for the CDR3: TGTGCCAGCAGCGTCGGACTAGCGCAAGAGACCCAGTACTTC.

The V and J genes are TRBV7-9 and TRBJ1-1; TRBD1 agrees at 7 bases. CDR1 SEHNR and CDR2 FQNEAQ come from the germline V gene (reference sequence). The CDR3 has 17 residues. V dropped 2 bases and J dropped 6; count of bases not matched to a gene: 15. The CDR3 bases are TGTGCCAGCAGCTTATCTGGAGGGGGCGCAGGGGGAGCTGAAGCTTTCTTT. Translation: CASSLSGGGAGGAEAFF.